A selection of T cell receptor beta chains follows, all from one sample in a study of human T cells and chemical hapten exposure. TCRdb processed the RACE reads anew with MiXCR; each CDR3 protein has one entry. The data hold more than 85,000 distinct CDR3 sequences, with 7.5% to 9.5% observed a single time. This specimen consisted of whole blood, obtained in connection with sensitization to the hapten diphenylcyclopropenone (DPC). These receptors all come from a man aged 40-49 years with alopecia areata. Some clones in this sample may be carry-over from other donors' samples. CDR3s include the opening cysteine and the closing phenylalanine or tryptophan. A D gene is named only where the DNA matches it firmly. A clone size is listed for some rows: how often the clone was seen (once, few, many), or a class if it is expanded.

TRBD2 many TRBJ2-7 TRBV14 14 TGTGCCAGCAGCCAAGATTGGCGGGAGAGGGTGCAGTACTTC CASSQDWRERVQYF
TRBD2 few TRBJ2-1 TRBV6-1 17 TGTGCCAGCAGTGAATTACTAGCGGGAGGTAGTAGCGATGAGCAGTTCTTC CASSELLAGGSSDEQFF
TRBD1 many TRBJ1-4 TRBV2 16 TGTGCCAGCAGTGACGCCGGACAGGGGGCGAATGAAAAACTGTTTTTT CASSDAGQGANEKLFF
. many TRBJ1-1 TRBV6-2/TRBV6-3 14 TGTGCCAGCAGTGCCTCCAAGATTTACACTGAAGCTTTCTTT CASSASKIYTEAFF
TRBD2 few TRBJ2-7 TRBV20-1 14 TGCAGTGCTAGAGTGGCTAGCGGGGTTTACGAGCAGTACTTC CSARVASGVYEQYF
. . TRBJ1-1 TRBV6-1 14 TGTGCCAGCAGTGAAGCTGAGAGAGGTGGGAAAGCTTTCTTT CASSEAERGGKAFF
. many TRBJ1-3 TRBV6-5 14 TGTGCCAGCAGTTACCAGTCAGGGGGAAACACCATATATTTT CASSYQSGGNTIYF
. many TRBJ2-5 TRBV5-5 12 TGTGCCAGCAGCCCCATCTCAGAGACCCAGTACTTC CASSPISETQYF
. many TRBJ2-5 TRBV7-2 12 TGTGCCAGCAGCTTATTAACTGAGACCCAGTACTTC CASSLLTETQYF
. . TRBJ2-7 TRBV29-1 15 TGCAGCGCGGGGCCAGGCCCACTTCAGCCCTACGAGCAGTACTTC CSAGPGPLQPYEQYF
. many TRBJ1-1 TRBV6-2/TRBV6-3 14 TGTGCCAGCAGTTATACGGGGGGATCGGCTGAAGCTTTCTTT CASSYTGGSAEAFF
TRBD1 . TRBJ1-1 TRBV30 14 TGTGCCTGGAGTGCAGGGACAGGCGGGACTGAAGCTTTCTTT CAWSAGTGGTEAFF
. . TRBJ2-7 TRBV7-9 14 TGTGCCAGCGCCGACTTGGCCACCAAGGGCGAGCAGTACTTC CASADLATKGEQYF
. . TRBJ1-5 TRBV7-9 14 TGTGCCAGCAGCTTACAGGATAGCAATCAGCCCCAGCATTTT CASSLQDSNQPQHF
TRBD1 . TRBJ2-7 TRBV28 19 TGTGCCAGCAGAGGAAGACAGGGTCAAAGGGGAAACCGCGCGAGGGAGCAGTACTTC CASRGRQGQRGNRAREQYF
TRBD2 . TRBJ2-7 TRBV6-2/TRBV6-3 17 TGTGCCAGCAGTCCCGTCCCGACTAGCGGGAGAGGATACGAGCAGTACTTC CASSPVPTSGRGYEQYF
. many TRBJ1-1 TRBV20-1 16 TGCAGTGCTAGAGATCGGGATATTGGAGGGAACACTGAAGCTTTCTTT CSARDRDIGGNTEAFF
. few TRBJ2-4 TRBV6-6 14 TGTGCCAGCAGTTACTCAGAGGGAGGAAACATTCAGTACTTC CASSYSEGGNIQYF
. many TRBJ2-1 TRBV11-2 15 TGTGCCAGCAGCTTTGGCGGGACTGCCTACAATGAGCAGTTCTTC CASSFGGTAYNEQFF
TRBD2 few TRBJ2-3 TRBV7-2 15 TGTGCCAGCAGCTTTAGCGGGAGTCTCTCGGATACGCAGTATTTT CASSFSGSLSDTQYF
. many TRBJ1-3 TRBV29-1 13 TGCAGCGTCCTAGCGAACTCTGGAAACACCATATATTTT CSVLANSGNTIYF
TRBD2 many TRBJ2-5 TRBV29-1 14 TGCAGCGTTGAAACACTAGCGGGAGGAGAGACCCAGTACTTC CSVETLAGGETQYF